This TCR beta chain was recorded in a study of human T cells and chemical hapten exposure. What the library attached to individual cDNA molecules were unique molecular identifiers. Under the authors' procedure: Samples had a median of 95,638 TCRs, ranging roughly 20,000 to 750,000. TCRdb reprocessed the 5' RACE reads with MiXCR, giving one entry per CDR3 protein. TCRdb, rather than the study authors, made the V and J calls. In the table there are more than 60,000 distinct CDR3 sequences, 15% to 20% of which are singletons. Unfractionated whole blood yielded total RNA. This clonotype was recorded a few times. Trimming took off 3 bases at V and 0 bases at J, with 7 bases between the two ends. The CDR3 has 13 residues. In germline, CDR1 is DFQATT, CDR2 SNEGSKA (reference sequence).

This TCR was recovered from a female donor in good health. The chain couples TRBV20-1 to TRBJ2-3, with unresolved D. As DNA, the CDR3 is TGCAGTGCTAGGTTACCTAGCACAGATACGCAGTATTTT. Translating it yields CSARLPSTDTQYF.